This T cell receptor beta chain stems from a study of blood T cells in healthy people across ages. Study details: Through template switching, about one barcoded beta molecule was captured per two T cells, as measured in model experiments.

From germline, CDR1 is MNHEY and CDR2 SVGAGI. V lost 1 base to trimming and J lost 10 bases, with 19 bases between them. CDR3 length: 15 amino acids. Together with a sample-barcoded 5' primer, a J-beta primer mix was included in a second PCR lasting about 6 to 11 cycles. TCRdb re-called the 5' RACE reads through MiXCR, storing one row per CDR3 protein. The sample lists approximately 760,000 distinct CDR3 sequences; 20% to 25% were seen once. On this clonotype itself: Its cognate antigen is unknown.

General study findings and limits: Long-lived donors exceeded aged donors in naive CD4+ cells and diversity.

Another study also made use of these data, one on T cells of mothers and their children. That work states: Slightly higher, non-significant overlap characterized related mother-child pairs relative to unrelated pairs.

Sequencing input: blood. The rearrangement links TRBV6-5 to TRBJ2-5; D may match TRBD1 or TRBD2 (5 bases each). The sequence was obtained from a boy aged 10-17 years in good health. The CDR3 sequence is CASSYWPDTARDQYF. The DNA of the CDR3 is TGTGCCAGCAGTTACTGGCCGGACACCGCCCGGGACCAGTACTTC.